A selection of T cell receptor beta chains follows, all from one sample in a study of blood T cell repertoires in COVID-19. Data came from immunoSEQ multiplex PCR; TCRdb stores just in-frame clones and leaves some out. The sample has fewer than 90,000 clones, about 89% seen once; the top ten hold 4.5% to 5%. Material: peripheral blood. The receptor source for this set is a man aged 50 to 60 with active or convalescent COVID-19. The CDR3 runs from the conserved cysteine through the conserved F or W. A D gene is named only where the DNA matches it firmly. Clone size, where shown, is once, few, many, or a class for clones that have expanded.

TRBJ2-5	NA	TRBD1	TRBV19	TGTGCCACGCGACAGGGGCCCCAAGAGACCCAGTACTTC	CATRQGPQETQYF
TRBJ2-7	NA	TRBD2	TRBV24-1	TGTGCCACCAGTGATTCCGGGACTAGCGGGGGATACGAGCAGTACTTC	CATSDSGTSGGYEQYF
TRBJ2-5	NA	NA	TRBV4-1	TGCGCCAGCAGCCAACCAAAAGAGACCCAGTACTTC	CASSQPKETQYF
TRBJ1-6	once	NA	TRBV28	TGTGCCAGCAGACTCCCTTTGGATTCACCCCTCCACTTT	CASRLPLDSPLHF
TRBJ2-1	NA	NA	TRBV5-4	TGTGCCAGCAGCCTATCAGGGGTTTCGTCCTACAATGAGCAGTTCTTC	CASSLSGVSSYNEQFF
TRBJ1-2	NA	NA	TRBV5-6	TGTGCCAGCAGCTTCGATCAGGATGGCTACACCTTC	CASSFDQDGYTF
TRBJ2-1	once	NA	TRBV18	TGTGCCAGCTCACTTACTAGCCCCGGGCCCTACAATGAGCAGTTCTTC	CASSLTSPGPYNEQFF
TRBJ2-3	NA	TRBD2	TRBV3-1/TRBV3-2	TGTGCCAGCAGCTTGAGCGGGGCCAGCACAGATACGCAGTATTTT	CASSLSGASTDTQYF
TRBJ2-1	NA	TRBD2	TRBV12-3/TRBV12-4	TGTGCCAGCAGTTTAGGGGCGGGGGGGCCGTTCTTC	CASSLGAGGPFF
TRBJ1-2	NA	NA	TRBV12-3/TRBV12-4	TGTGCCAGCAGTTCAGGGCTTAACTATGGCTACACCTTC	CASSSGLNYGYTF
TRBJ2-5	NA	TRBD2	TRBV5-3	TGTGCCAGAAGCTCCCTAACTAGCGGGGGGACCAGAGAGACCCAGTACTTC	CARSSLTSGGTRETQYF
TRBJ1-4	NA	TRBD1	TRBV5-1	TGCGCCAGCAGCTTGGGGGGGACAGGGTTCGGTGAAAAACTGTTTTTT	CASSLGGTGFGEKLFF
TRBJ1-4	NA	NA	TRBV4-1	TGCGCCAGCAGCCCCGCCGGGGCAACTAATGAAAAACTGTTTTTT	CASSPAGATNEKLFF
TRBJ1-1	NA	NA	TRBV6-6	TGTGCCAGCAGGGGACAGAACACTGAAGCTTTCTTT	CASRGQNTEAFF
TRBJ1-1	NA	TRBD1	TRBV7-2	TGTGCCAGCAGCTTTACAGGGGGTTCAACTGAAGCTTTCTTT	CASSFTGGSTEAFF
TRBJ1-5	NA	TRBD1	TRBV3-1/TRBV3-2	TGTGCCAGCAGCCCTACGTCCAGGGGGCGCGGTCAGCCCCAGCATTTT	CASSPTSRGRGQPQHF
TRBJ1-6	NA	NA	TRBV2	TGTGCCAGCAGGGCAGGGTCTAATTCACCCCTCCACTTT	CASRAGSNSPLHF
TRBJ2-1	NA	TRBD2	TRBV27	TGTGCCAGCAGTCTGCTAGCGGGGGGGGCCAATGAGCAGTTCTTC	CASSLLAGGANEQFF
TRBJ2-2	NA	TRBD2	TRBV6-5	TGTGCCAGCAGTTTGGGACTAGCCGCGAACACCGGGGAGCTGTTTTTT	CASSLGLAANTGELFF
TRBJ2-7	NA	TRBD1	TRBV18	TGTGCCAGCTCACCAGGGGACAGGTCCTACGAGCAGTACTTC	CASSPGDRSYEQYF
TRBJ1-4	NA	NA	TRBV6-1	TGTGCCAGCAGTGAAGCATCAGGGCTATCTAATGAAAAACTGTTTTTT	CASSEASGLSNEKLFF
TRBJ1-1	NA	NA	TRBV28	TGTGCCAGCAGTTTCAAGGCTAGGGCTTTCTTT	CASSFKARAFF
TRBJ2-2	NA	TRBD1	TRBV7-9	TGTGCCAGCAGCATGGGACAGCTCTTGAACTCCGGGGAGCTGTTTTTT	CASSMGQLLNSGELFF
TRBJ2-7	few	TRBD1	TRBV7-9	TGTGCCAGCGGGAGACAGGGGGCCTACGAGCAGTACTTC	CASGRQGAYEQYF
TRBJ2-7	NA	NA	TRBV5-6	TGTGCCAGCAGCTTGGCCGGATTTAGGGGCGTGGGCCACGAGCAGTACTTC	CASSLAGFRGVGHEQYF
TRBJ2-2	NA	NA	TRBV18	TGTGCCAGCTCACCACGGTCTAGCGCGAACACCGGGGAGCTGTTTTTT	CASSPRSSANTGELFF
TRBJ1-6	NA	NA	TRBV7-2	TGTGCCAGCAGCTTAGACAGTCATTCACCCCTCCACTTT	CASSLDSHSPLHF
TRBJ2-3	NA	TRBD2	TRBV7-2	TGTGCCAGCAGCGGTCCCGGGACTAGCGGGGGCACAGATACGCAGTATTTT	CASSGPGTSGGTDTQYF
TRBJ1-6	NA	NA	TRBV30	TGTGCCTGGAGAGGTGGACTTTATAATTCACCCCTCCACTTT	CAWRGGLYNSPLHF
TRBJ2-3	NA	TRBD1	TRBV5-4	TGTGCCAGCAGGCCGGGACAGAGCACAGATACGCAGTATTTT	CASRPGQSTDTQYF
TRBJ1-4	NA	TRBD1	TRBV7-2	TGTGCCAGCAGACCAACAGGGGGCGGGAATGAAAAACTGTTTTTT	CASRPTGGGNEKLFF
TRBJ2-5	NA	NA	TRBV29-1	TGCAGCGGATATGACAGGGAGACCCAGTACTTC	CSGYDRETQYF
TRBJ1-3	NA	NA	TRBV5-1	TGCGCCAGCCAAGGACAGTTTAGCTCTGGAAACACCATATATTTT	CASQGQFSSGNTIYF
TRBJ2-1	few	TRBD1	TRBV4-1	TGCGCCAGCAGCCGTGGAGGGGGACAGGGAAGGGGTGAGCAGTTCTTC	CASSRGGGQGRGEQFF
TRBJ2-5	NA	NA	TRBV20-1	TGCAGTGCTAGTATCTCGACACCAAAAGAGACCCAGTACTTC	CSASISTPKETQYF
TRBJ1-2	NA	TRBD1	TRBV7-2	TGTGCCAGCAGCGCCATCCGGGACAGCTATGGCTACACCTTC	CASSAIRDSYGYTF
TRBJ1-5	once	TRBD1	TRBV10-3	TGTGCCATCAGTGAGCGGGACAGTGATCAGCCCCAGCATTTT	CAISERDSDQPQHF
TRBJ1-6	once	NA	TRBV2	TGTGCCAGCAGTCGGGAAAAATATAATTCACCCCTCCACTTT	CASSREKYNSPLHF
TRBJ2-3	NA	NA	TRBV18	TGTGCCAGCTCACTAAACCAGGGGTATGGCACAGATACGCAGTATTTT	CASSLNQGYGTDTQYF
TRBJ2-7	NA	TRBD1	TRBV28	TGTGCCAGCAGTTATCCGGGACAGCCATACGAGCAGTACTTC	CASSYPGQPYEQYF
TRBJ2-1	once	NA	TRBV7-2	TGTGCCAGCAGCATCCTCTACAATGAGCAGTTCTTC	CASSILYNEQFF
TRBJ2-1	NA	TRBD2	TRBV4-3	TGCGCCAGCAGCCAAGATTTCGAGCGGGGGGCCCCAAGCTCCTACAATGAGCAGTTCTTC	CASSQDFERGAPSSYNEQFF
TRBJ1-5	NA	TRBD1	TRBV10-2	TGCGCCAGCGGTGGGACAGGGGATTTTAGCAATCAGCCCCAGCATTTT	CASGGTGDFSNQPQHF
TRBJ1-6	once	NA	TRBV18	TGTGCCAGCTCCGCCCTCACGATCAGGGTTTCGGATAATTCACCCCTCCACTTT	CASSALTIRVSDNSPLHF
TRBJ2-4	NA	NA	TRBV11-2	TGTGCCAGCAGGGATCACACAGAAAACATTCAGTACTTC	CASRDHTENIQYF
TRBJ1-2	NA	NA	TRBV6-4	TGTGCCAGCAGTGGGAATAGGGGCTATGGCTACACCTTC	CASSGNRGYGYTF
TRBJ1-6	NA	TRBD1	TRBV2	TGTGCCAATACCATTGGACAGGCCTCACCCCTCCACTTT	CANTIGQASPLHF
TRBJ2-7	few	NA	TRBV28	TGTGCCAGCAGTGCCCACCGGGACACTGGGGAGCAGTACTTC	CASSAHRDTGEQYF
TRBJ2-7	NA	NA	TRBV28	TGTGCCAGCACCGATCCCGGGGGCTACGAGCAGTACTTC	CASTDPGGYEQYF
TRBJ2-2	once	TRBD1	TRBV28	TGTGCCAGCAAGGGGGCCGGCACCGGGGAGCTGTTTTTT	CASKGAGTGELFF
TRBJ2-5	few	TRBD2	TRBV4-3	TGCGCCAGCAGCCAAGATCATCTAGCGGGGGGGTACCAAGAGACCCAGTACTTC	CASSQDHLAGGYQETQYF
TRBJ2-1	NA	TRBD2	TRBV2	TGTGCCAGCAGTGAGGAAGAGAGCGGGGGGGTCGGTGAGCAGTTCTTC	CASSEEESGGVGEQFF
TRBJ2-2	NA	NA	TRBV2	TGTGCCAGCAACGGCGGGGGCCCGAACACCGGGGAGCTGTTTTTT	CASNGGGPNTGELFF
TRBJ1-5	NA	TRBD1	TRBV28	TGTGCCAGCAGGGGGACAGGGGGGCATCAGCCCCAGCATTTT	CASRGTGGHQPQHF
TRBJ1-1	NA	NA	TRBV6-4	TGTGCCAGCTCTCCGGGACACCAGAACACTGAAGCTTTCTTT	CASSPGHQNTEAFF
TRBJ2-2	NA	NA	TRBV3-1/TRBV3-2	TGTGCCAGCAGCCAAGATCCCGGGTTTGACACCGGGGAGCTGTTTTTT	CASSQDPGFDTGELFF
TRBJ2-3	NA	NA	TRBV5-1	TGCGCCAGCGCCCTGACTAGGCCTACTAGCACAGATACGCAGTATTTT	CASALTRPTSTDTQYF